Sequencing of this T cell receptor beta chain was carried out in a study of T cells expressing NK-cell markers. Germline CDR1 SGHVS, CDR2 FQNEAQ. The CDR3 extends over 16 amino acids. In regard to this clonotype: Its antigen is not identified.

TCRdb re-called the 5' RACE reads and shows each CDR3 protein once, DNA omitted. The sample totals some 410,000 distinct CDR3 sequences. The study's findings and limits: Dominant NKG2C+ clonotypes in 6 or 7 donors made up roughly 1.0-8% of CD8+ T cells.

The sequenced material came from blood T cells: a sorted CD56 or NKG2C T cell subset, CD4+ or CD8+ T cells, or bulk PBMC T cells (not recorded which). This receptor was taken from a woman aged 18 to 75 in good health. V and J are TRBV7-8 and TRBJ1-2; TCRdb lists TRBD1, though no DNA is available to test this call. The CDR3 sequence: CASSSPNDRANYGYTF. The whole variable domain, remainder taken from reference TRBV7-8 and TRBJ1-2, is GAGVSQSPRYKVAKRGQDVALRCDPISGHVSLFWYQQALGQGPEFLTYFQNEAQLDKSGLPSDRFFAERPEGSVSTLKIQRTQQEDSAVYLCASSSPNDRANYGYTFGSGTRLTVV.